This record concerns one TCR beta chain sequence. V shed 7 bases, J shed 0 bases, and the junction held 5 bases outside the gene matches. The CDR3 runs 14 residues. Per germline, CDR1 GTSNPN and CDR2 SVGIG (reference sequence). The sample originates from a study of CD8+ T cells in alopecia areata. cDNA serving as the sequencing template came from extracted, reverse transcribed RNA. The repertoire was sequenced with immunoSEQ multiplex PCR; TCRdb's copy has only in-frame clones and lacks some. The table shows roughly 140,000 clones, with 62% occurring only once. This chain links TRBV30 with TRBJ2-7; TRBD2 matches at 11 bases. Sequenced sample: CD8+ T cells sorted from blood. The sequence derives from a human donor in good health. DNA for the CDR3: TGTGCCTACAGACTAGCGGGATCCTCCTACGAGCAGTACTTC. Translation: CAYRLAGSSYEQYF.